A selection of T cell receptor beta chains follows, all from one sample in a study of blood T cell repertoires in COVID-19. Sequencing used immunoSEQ multiplex PCR; TCRdb keeps in-frame clones, though not all of them. The sample contains hundreds of thousands of clones, 83% of which appear only once. What was sequenced was peripheral blood. All receptors derive from a woman between 45 and 65 years old with acute or convalescent COVID-19. Each CDR3 is given with its conserved first and last residue.

J gene: TRBJ2-2; V gene: TRBV4-3; CDR3 protein: CASSPVSGTGVNTGELFF
J gene: TRBJ1-5; V gene: TRBV4-1; CDR3 protein: CASSVQQGSNQPQHF
J gene: TRBJ2-5; V gene: TRBV12-3/TRBV12-4; CDR3 protein: CASKLGSETQYF
J gene: TRBJ2-3; V gene: TRBV24-1; CDR3 protein: CATSKGLAGLTDTQYF
J gene: TRBJ1-1; V gene: TRBV5-1; CDR3 protein: CASTPRGNTEAFF
J gene: TRBJ2-3; V gene: TRBV30; CDR3 protein: CAWSPGGTDTQYF
J gene: TRBJ1-5; V gene: TRBV2; CDR3 protein: CASSVEQGPRGPQHF
J gene: TRBJ2-1; V gene: TRBV10-1; CDR3 protein: CASSEVGTSGYNEQFF
J gene: TRBJ1-6; V gene: TRBV15; CDR3 protein: CATSKGQNNSPLHF
J gene: TRBJ2-3; V gene: TRBV3-1/TRBV3-2; CDR3 protein: CASSQDGRAGRPDTQYF
J gene: TRBJ1-5; V gene: TRBV6-5; CDR3 protein: CASSAGRQGNQPQHF
J gene: TRBJ1-2; V gene: TRBV6-5; CDR3 protein: CASSGGDTYGYTF
J gene: TRBJ2-3; V gene: TRBV5-4; CDR3 protein: CASSPRLAGGTDTQYF
J gene: TRBJ2-1; V gene: TRBV19; CDR3 protein: CASSMGSSGGFSYNEQFF
J gene: TRBJ2-1; V gene: TRBV10-3; CDR3 protein: CAISEGGGAGYNEQFF
J gene: TRBJ1-1; V gene: TRBV12-3/TRBV12-4; CDR3 protein: CASSLGRGLSAFF
J gene: TRBJ2-7; V gene: TRBV20-1; CDR3 protein: CSASQTGRMYEQYF
J gene: TRBJ1-6; V gene: TRBV10-3; CDR3 protein: CAISESRGSNSPLHF
J gene: TRBJ2-7; V gene: TRBV28; CDR3 protein: CASRGLAGVHEQYF
J gene: TRBJ2-1; V gene: TRBV4-1; CDR3 protein: CASSQDPPRSGRFNEQFF
J gene: TRBJ2-2; V gene: TRBV9; CDR3 protein: CASSVGLASTGELFF
J gene: TRBJ2-7; V gene: TRBV9; CDR3 protein: CASSVGGPALEQYF
J gene: TRBJ2-3; V gene: TRBV7-8; CDR3 protein: CASSLVTGNAVDTQYF
J gene: TRBJ1-4; V gene: TRBV5-6; CDR3 protein: CASSFRQTNEKLFF
J gene: TRBJ2-1; V gene: TRBV5-1; CDR3 protein: CASSWFGGNEQFF
J gene: TRBJ2-7; V gene: TRBV28; CDR3 protein: CASTVAGGSGEQYF
J gene: TRBJ2-2; V gene: TRBV9; CDR3 protein: CASSVRQGADGELFF
J gene: TRBJ1-2; V gene: TRBV14; CDR3 protein: CASSQDAGKGGYTF
J gene: TRBJ2-2; V gene: TRBV6-6; CDR3 protein: CASSSQGPTGAGELFF
J gene: TRBJ1-1; V gene: TRBV19; CDR3 protein: CASSIRRGRTEAFF
J gene: TRBJ2-7; V gene: TRBV12-3/TRBV12-4; CDR3 protein: CASSSFYEQYF
J gene: TRBJ2-5; V gene: TRBV13; CDR3 protein: CASSSGTSVGQETQYF
J gene: TRBJ2-1; V gene: TRBV27; CDR3 protein: CASSRMTSGRYNEQFF
J gene: TRBJ2-7; V gene: TRBV9; CDR3 protein: CASSATGFPYEQYF
J gene: TRBJ1-2; V gene: TRBV24-1; CDR3 protein: CATSPGGNYGYTF
J gene: TRBJ2-1; V gene: TRBV27; CDR3 protein: CASSVTSGRQFF
J gene: TRBJ1-6; V gene: TRBV15; CDR3 protein: CATSRFWGQNSPLHF
J gene: TRBJ2-3; V gene: TRBV11-1; CDR3 protein: CASSLAGASTDTQYF
J gene: TRBJ1-6; V gene: TRBV6-2/TRBV6-3; CDR3 protein: CASSYGTGGNSPLHF
J gene: TRBJ2-3; V gene: TRBV9; CDR3 protein: CASSTRTGGWADTQYF
J gene: TRBJ2-5; V gene: TRBV11-1; CDR3 protein: CASSLSQQETQYF
J gene: TRBJ1-3; V gene: TRBV7-9; CDR3 protein: CASSLLGLTIYF
J gene: TRBJ1-3; V gene: TRBV4-1; CDR3 protein: CASSQGGTGARNTIYF
J gene: TRBJ2-7; V gene: TRBV10-1; CDR3 protein: CASSTGVEQYF
J gene: TRBJ1-1; V gene: TRBV19; CDR3 protein: CASSASGNTEAFF
J gene: TRBJ2-7; V gene: TRBV6-5; CDR3 protein: CASGGGLAGYEQYF
J gene: TRBJ2-5; V gene: TRBV24-1; CDR3 protein: CATSDPQDIRETQYF
J gene: TRBJ1-2; V gene: TRBV6-2/TRBV6-3; CDR3 protein: CASSLLRQNGDGYTF
J gene: TRBJ2-5; V gene: TRBV7-8; CDR3 protein: CASSFGKTSGAYETQYF
J gene: TRBJ2-3; V gene: TRBV7-2; CDR3 protein: CASSFSITDTQYF
J gene: TRBJ2-5; V gene: TRBV7-2; CDR3 protein: CASSKTGSPGETQYF